This TCR beta chain was documented in a study of PD-1 blockade in classical Hodgkin lymphoma (dated by TCRdb to 2019 to 2021). Regarding the research as a whole: Nivolumab dosing was 3 mg/kg intravenously every 2 weeks, continuing until either disease progression or unacceptable toxicity. A peripheral blood immune signature of response to PD-1 blockade in classical Hodgkin lymphoma was defined using TCR beta sequencing and CyTOF. Overall results and qualifications from the work: Trial patients achieving complete response had baseline diversity similar to newly diagnosed patients, whereas partial responders and progressors had significantly lower diversity. Lower diversity was seen in patients whose nivolumab began less than 1 year after ASCT, and these patients were left out of later analyses so that immune reconstitution would not confound the results. A significant rise by C4D1 was seen in CD4+ but not CD8+ TCR diversity (p=0.0027 vs p=0.16), with the rise being most apparent in complete responders (p=0.02). The study covered only a single clinical trial cohort, and the causes of the repertoire differences, possibly disease activity or prior therapy, were still not defined. Baseline TCR diversity was reported to be lower in newly diagnosed patients than in healthy donors and to be lower still in relapsed/refractory patients.

Genomic DNA was isolated using the Qiagen DNeasy kit from unsorted PBMCs as well as from negatively selected CD4+ and CD8+ fractions. Amplification of TCR beta CDR3 regions was done by immunoSEQ multiplex PCR with primers that anneal to V and J segments. A synthetic immune receptor repertoire was used to minimize amplification bias, and any remaining bias was removed computationally after sequencing. Turning to the authors' computational methods: Repertoire diversity was quantified as the Shannon entropy index using custom Python scripts. Unsorted, CD4+ and CD8+ repertoires were analyzed separately, except for combined analyses in which CD4+ and CD8+ sequences were merged in silico. Clonal expansion was defined as at least a 2-fold frequency increase after treatment relative to C1D1, with a pseudocount of 0.5 for undetected baseline clones. Singleton clones were defined as clones with 0 or 1 copy at C1D1, and non-singleton clones were defined as clones with 2 or more copies. Clones expanded in unsorted samples were annotated as CD4+, CD8+ or unknown by matching protein sequences in sorted samples from the same patient. Wilcoxon tests were applied to paired samples to test diversity changes from C1D1 to C4D1. In its TCRdb copy, this immuneACCESS table keeps in-frame sequences only and misses some clones. Where compared with another copy, unresolved V genes explain less than half of these, and the others have no known cause. The V and J calls and clone size were taken over from that table, and D and trimming were inferred from the DNA. The sample table records 80,000 to 95,000 clones; approximately 86% of these occur just once. Of the sample, over 15% is held by the ten largest clones.

With regard to this clone: The antigen this receptor binds is unknown. Per-base quality was not reported, and no clone a single base away is much larger than it.

The time point label on this specimen signifies: cycle 4 day 1 (C4D1), after 6 weeks of nivolumab. Relapse after autologous stem cell transplantation had occurred in all trial patients, and cohorts A, B and C were distinguished by prior brentuximab vedotin exposure. A total of 56 patients with relapsed/refractory classical Hodgkin lymphoma made up the trial cohort, and each patient's best overall response was complete response, partial response or progressive disease. Single-agent nivolumab was administered to trial patients in the multi-cohort phase II CheckMate 205 trial. An independent review committee assessed best overall response by applying the 2007 International Working Group response criteria. Trial PBMCs were collected just before the start of nivolumab (C1D1) and during therapy at cycle 2 day 1 and cycle 4 day 1. Peripheral blood was collected in 8 mL Vacutainer Cell Preparation Tubes, from which PBMCs were isolated by centrifugation and then cryopreserved.

The input for sequencing was peripheral blood mononuclear cells (PBMCs), taken before the fourth cycle of nivolumab. The source is a human donor with classical Hodgkin lymphoma.

CDR3 sequence: CASSPYRGKETQYF. The DNA reads TGTGCCAGCAGTCCCTACAGGGGGAAAGAGACCCAGTACTTC. The V and J genes are TRBV6-5 and TRBJ2-5; 8 central nucleotides agree with TRBD1. At the junction V is shortened by 5 bases and J by 3 bases; bases outside the gene matches: 5. From cysteine to phenylalanine, the CDR3 is 14 amino acids long. Of the read, only the CDR3 DNA is kept; its 42 bases are in frame from base 1. From a lookup of the germline V gene, CDR1 and CDR2 are MNHEY and SVGAGI.